This T cell receptor beta chain was sequenced during a study of early T cells in non-severe SARS-CoV-2 infection. About the research overall: Bulk RNA from unsorted whole blood was sequenced; chains were unpaired.

Tagging with unique molecular identifiers was applied to individual cDNA molecules. Via MiXCR, TCRdb re-called the 5' RACE reads, giving one row per CDR3 protein. The sample contains about 70,000 distinct CDR3 sequences, approximately 14% of which appear only once. This CDR3 has 14 amino acids. The V gene end was trimmed by 5 bases and the J gene end by 6 bases; junction bases not matched to a gene: 5. Only a few counts were recorded for this clonotype. Its antigen is not identified. Study-level results: CD4 and private specificities were missed by VDJdb matching, which favored anti-spike CD8 responses.

The chain recombines TRBV12-3 or TRBV12-4 with TRBJ1-5, with 9 bases that match TRBD1. Source: whole blood, taken at baseline. The clonotype originates from an adult who was a healthcare worker with PCR-confirmed SARS-CoV-2 infection or an uninfected control (not recorded which). The CDR3 DNA sequence: TGTGCCAGCAGTCCCGACAGGGGGGTTCAGCCCCAGCATTTT. This gives the protein CASSPDRGVQPQHF.